The 5 T cell receptor beta chains presented below share a single source sample, sequenced in a study of T cells in Graves' hyperthyroidism and ophthalmopathy. Researchers took RNA transcripts and amplified the TCR beta CDR3 regions from them. First-round RT-PCR targeting the TCR CDR3 was performed with the HTBI primer set. TCRdb analysed the multiplex PCR reads with MiXCR anew, one entry per CDR3 protein. In the table there are about 290,000 distinct CDR3 sequences, approximately 15% of which are singletons. Source material: blood. Receptors originate from a woman aged 55-69 years with Graves' ophthalmopathy.

The chain uses TRBV12-5 and TRBJ2-7; D gene uncertain. V lost 0 bases to trimming and J lost 5 bases, with 14 bases between them. Germline values: CDR1 LGHNT, CDR2 FRNRAP. The CDR3 sequence is 15 residues long. This CDR3 reads CASGLVLGSNHEQYF. CDR3 DNA sequence: TGTGCTAGTGGTTTGGTACTTGGCAGTAACCACGAGCAGTACTTC.

This rearrangement joins TRBV6-1 to TRBJ1-6; tentatively, D is TRBD1 (5 bases). The CDR3 has 13 amino acids. In germline, CDR1 is MNHNS, CDR2 SASEGT. Trimming shortened V by 8 bases and J by 7 bases, and 12 bases separated the two germline ends. CDR3 sequence reads: CASRQSLNSPLHF. As DNA, the CDR3 is TGTGCCAGCCGACAGTCTCTCAATTCACCCCTCCACTTT.

This clonotype was counted many times. The J gene is TRBJ1-5, the V gene TRBV20-1, with a weak D call TRBD1 (5 bases). The V end lost 3 bases, the J end lost 5 bases, and 11 bases lay between the germline ends. The CDR3 has 13 residues. CDR1 is DFQATT, CDR2 SNEGSKA, per germline (reference sequence). The CDR3, as DNA: TGCAGTGCTAGTCTGACAGCGGATCAGCCCCAGCATTTT. As protein: CSASLTADQPQHF.

With respect to this clonotype: A much larger clone lies one base from this, so it may be a read error. The chain uses TRBV5-1 and TRBJ1-1; D possibly corresponds to TRBD1 (5 bases). In germline, CDR1 is SGHRS, CDR2 YFSETQ. The CDR3 is 13 amino acids. Written as DNA, the CDR3 is TGCGCCAGCAAGGAGGGCGTGGACACTAAAGCTTTCTTT. It translates to CASKEGVDTKAFF. Full variable domain (remainder filled in from reference TRBV5-1 and TRBJ1-1): KAGVTQTPRYLIKTRGQQVTLSCSPISGHRSVSWYQQTPGQGLQFLFEYFSETQRNKGNFPGRFSGRQFSNSRSEMNVSTLELGDSALYLCASKEGVDTKAFFGQGTRLTVV.

This CDR3 is CASSYEGQYNYGYTF. DNA for the CDR3: TGTGCCAGCAGCTACGAGGGACAGTACAACTATGGCTACACCTTC. The genes are TRBV6-2 or TRBV6-3 and TRBJ1-2, with TRBD1 matching 7 bases. This CDR3 has 15 amino acids. The germline V gene encodes CDR1 MNHEY and CDR2 SVGEGT. V dropped 6 bases and J dropped 2; count of bases not matched to a gene: 9.